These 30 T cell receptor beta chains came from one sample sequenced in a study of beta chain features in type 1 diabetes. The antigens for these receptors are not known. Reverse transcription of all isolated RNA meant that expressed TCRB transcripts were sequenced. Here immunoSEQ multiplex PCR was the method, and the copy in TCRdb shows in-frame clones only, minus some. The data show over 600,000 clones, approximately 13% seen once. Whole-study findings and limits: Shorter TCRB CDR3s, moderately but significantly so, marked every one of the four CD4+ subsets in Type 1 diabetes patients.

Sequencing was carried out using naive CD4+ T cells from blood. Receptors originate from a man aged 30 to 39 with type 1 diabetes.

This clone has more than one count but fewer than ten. CDR3 coding DNA: TGTGCCAGCAGTTCCTACAGAGGGCTGGACTCTGGGGCCAACGTCCTGACTTTC. Residues: CASSSYRGLDSGANVLTF. The chain links TRBV27 to TRBJ2-6, with a weak D call TRBD2 (5 bases). This CDR3 contains 18 residues. Germline values: CDR1 MNHEY, CDR2 SMNVEV (reference sequence). V was pared by 4 bases and J by 0 bases, with 16 bases between.

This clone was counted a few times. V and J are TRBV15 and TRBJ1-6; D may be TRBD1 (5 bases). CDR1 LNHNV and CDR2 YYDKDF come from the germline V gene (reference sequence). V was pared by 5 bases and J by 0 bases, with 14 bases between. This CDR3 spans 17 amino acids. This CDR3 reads CATSLQGSSSYNSPLHF. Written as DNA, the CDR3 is TGTGCCACCAGCCTCCAGGGATCTAGCTCCTATAATTCACCCCTCCACTTT.

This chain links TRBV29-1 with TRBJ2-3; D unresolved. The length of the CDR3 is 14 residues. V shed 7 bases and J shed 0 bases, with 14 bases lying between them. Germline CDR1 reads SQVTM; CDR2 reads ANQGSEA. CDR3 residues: CSAVQQLSTDTQYF. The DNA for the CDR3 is TGCAGCGCTGTACAACAGCTTAGCACAGATACGCAGTATTTT.

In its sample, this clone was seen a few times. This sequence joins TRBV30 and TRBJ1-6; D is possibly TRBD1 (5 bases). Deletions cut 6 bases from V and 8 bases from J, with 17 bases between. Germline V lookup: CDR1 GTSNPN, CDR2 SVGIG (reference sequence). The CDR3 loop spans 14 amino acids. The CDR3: CACSPGPHDSPLHF. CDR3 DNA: TGTGCCTGCTCACCGGGACCCCACGATTCACCCCTCCACTTT.

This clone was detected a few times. The CDR3 spells CASRQGAGYGYTF. The CDR3 bases are TGTGCCAGCCGACAGGGGGCCGGCTATGGCTACACCTTC. The chain links TRBV2 to TRBJ1-2, with 10 bases identical to TRBD1. The CDR3 sequence is 13 residues long. The ends lost 8 bases at V and 4 bases at J; junction bases unmatched: 4. Germline CDR1 and CDR2: SNHLY and FYNNEI.

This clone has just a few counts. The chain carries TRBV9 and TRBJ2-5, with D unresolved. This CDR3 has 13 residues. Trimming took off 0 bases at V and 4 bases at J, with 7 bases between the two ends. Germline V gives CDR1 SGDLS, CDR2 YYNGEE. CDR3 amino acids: CASSVDQRETQYF. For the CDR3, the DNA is TGTGCCAGCAGCGTAGACCAACGAGAGACCCAGTACTTC.

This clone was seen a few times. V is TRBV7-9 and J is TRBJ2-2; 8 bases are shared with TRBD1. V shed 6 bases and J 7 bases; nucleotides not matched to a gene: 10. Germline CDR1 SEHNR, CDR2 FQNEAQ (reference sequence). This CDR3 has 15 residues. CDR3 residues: CASRSGQGYNGELFF. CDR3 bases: TGTGCCAGCAGGTCCGGACAGGGTTACAACGGGGAGCTGTTTTTT. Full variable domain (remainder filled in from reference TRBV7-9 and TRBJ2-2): DTGVSQNPRHKITKRGQNVTFRCDPISEHNRLYWYRQTLGQGPEFLTYFQNEAQLEKSRLLSDRFSAERPKGSFSTLEIQRTEQGDSAMYLCASRSGQGYNGELFFGEGSRLTVL.

CDR3 region: CASSSDRGRNSPLHF. The CDR3 nucleotides are TGTGCCAGCAGCTCAGACAGGGGGCGTAATTCACCCCTCCACTTT. V usage is TRBV7-2 and J usage is TRBJ1-6; TRBD1 agrees at 10 bases. This CDR3 is 15 amino acids long. CDR1 is SGHTA and CDR2 is FQGNSA in the germline V gene. V lost 4 bases to trimming and J lost 6 bases; unmatched junction nucleotides: 3.

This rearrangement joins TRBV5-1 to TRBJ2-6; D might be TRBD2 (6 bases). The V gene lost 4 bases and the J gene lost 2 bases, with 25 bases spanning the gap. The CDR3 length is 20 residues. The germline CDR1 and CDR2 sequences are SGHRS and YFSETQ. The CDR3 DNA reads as TGCGCCAGCAGCCGCGGGAAAGAGGCAGGTGTTCGGCCTGGGGCCAACGTCCTGACTTTC. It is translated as CASSRGKEAGVRPGANVLTF.

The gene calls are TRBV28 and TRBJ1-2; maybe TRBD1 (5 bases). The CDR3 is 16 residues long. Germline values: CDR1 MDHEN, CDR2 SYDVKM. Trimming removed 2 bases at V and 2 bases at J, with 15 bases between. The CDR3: CASSLVGTGSNYGYTF. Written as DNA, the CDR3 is TGTGCCAGCAGTTTAGTAGGCACAGGATCGAACTATGGCTACACCTTC.

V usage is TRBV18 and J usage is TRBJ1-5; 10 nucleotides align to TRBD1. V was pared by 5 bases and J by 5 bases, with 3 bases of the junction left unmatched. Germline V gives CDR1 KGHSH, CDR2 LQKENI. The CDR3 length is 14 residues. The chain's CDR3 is CASSIGTGDQPQHF. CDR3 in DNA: TGTGCCAGCTCAATCGGGACAGGGGATCAGCCCCAGCATTTT.

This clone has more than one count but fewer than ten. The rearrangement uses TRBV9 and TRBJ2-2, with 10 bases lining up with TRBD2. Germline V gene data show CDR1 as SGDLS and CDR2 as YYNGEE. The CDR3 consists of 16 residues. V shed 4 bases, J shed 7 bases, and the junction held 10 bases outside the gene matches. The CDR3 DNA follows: TGTGCCAGCAGCCCCGGGAGCGGGGGGGCCGACGGGGAGCTGTTTTTT. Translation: CASSPGSGGADGELFF.

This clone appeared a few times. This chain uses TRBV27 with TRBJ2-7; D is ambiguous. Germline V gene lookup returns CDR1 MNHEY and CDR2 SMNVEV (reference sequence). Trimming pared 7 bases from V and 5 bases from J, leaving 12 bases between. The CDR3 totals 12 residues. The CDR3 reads CASNSQGHEQYF. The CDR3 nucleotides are TGTGCCAGCAACTCCCAAGGCCACGAGCAGTACTTC.

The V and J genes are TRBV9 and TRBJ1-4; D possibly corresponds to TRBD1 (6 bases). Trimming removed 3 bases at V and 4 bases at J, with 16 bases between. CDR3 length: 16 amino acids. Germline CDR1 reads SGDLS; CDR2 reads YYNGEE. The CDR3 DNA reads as TGTGCCAGCAGCGAACGACAGGCGGGCGATAATGAAAAACTGTTTTTT. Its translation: CASSERQAGDNEKLFF.

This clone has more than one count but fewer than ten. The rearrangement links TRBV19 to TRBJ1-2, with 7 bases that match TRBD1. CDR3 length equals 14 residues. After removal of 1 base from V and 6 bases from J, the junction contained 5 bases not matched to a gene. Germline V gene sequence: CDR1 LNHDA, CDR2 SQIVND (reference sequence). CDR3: CASSIVGTEDGYTF. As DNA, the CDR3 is TGTGCCAGTAGTATAGTGGGGACAGAAGATGGCTACACCTTC.

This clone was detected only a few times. CDR3 amino acids: CASSRGVAGSTDTQYF. Here the CDR3 DNA reads TGTGCCAGCAGCAGAGGAGTAGCGGGGAGCACAGATACGCAGTATTTT. The rearrangement joins TRBV21-1 to TRBJ2-3; TRBD2, the table's D call, was not compared with the DNA. TRBV21-1 is deemed a pseudogene. This CDR3 is built from 16 residues.

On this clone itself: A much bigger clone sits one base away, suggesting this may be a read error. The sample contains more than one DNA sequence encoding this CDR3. In DNA form, the CDR3 reads TGTGCCAGCAGCTTAACATCCTACGAGCAGTACTTC. This sequence encodes CASSLTSYEQYF. J is TRBJ2-7 and V is TRBV11-2; no clear D gene. Germline-derived CDR1 and CDR2 are SGHAT and FQNNGV. The CDR3 has 12 residues. Trimming stripped 2 bases from V and 1 base from J, with 3 bases between. Complete variable domain (other parts from reference TRBV11-2 and TRBJ2-7): EAGVAQSPRYKIIEKRQSVAFWCNPISGHATLYWYQQILGQGPKLLIQFQNNGVVDDSQLPKDRFSAERLKGVDSTLKIQPAKLEDSAVYLCASSLTSYEQYFGPGTRLTVT.

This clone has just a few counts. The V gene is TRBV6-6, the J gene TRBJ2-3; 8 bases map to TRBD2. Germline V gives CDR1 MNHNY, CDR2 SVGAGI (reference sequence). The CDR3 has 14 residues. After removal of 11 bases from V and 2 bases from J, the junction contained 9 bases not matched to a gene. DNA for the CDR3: TGTGCCGGGGGGAGCGGGGGAACCACAGATACGCAGTATTTT. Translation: CAGGSGGTTDTQYF.

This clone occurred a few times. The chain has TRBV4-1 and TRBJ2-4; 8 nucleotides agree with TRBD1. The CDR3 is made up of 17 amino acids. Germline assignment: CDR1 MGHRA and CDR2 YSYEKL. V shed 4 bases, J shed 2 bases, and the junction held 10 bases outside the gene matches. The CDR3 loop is CASSPRVVRGPKNIQYF. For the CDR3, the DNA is TGCGCCAGCAGCCCGAGGGTTGTCAGGGGGCCCAAAAACATTCAGTACTTC.

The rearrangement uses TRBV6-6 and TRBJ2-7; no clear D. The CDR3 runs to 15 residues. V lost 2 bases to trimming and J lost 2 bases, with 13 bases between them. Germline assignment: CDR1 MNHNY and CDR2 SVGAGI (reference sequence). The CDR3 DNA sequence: TGTGCCAGCAGTTACGGTACACTCCGCGCCTACGAGCAGTACTTC. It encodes CASSYGTLRAYEQYF.

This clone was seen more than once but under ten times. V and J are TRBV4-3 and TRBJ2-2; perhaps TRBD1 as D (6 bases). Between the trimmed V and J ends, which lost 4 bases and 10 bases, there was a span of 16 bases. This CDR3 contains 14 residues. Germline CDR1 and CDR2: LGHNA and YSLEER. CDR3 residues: CASSRTVESLELFF. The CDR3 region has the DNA TGCGCCAGCAGCCGGACAGTCGAGTCCTTGGAGCTGTTTTTT.

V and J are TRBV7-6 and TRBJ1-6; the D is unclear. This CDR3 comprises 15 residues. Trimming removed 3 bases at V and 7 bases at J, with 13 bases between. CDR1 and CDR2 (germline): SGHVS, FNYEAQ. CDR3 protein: CASSFDRSINSPLHF. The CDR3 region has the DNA TGTGCCAGCAGCTTCGACCGCTCTATCAATTCACCCCTCCACTTT.

CDR3 sequence: CASRGIGSGSYNEQFF. The DNA of the CDR3 is TGTGCCAGCAGGGGGATTGGGTCTGGCTCCTACAATGAGCAGTTCTTC. The J gene is TRBJ2-1, the V gene TRBV9; D remains unclear. Per germline, CDR1 SGDLS and CDR2 YYNGEE. The length of the CDR3 is 16 residues. Between the trimmed V and J ends, which lost 5 bases and 0 bases, there was a span of 15 bases. The variable domain in full, completed from reference TRBV9 and TRBJ2-1, reads DSGVTQTPKHLITATGQRVTLRCSPRSGDLSVYWYQQSLDQGLQFLIQYYNGEERAKGNILERFSAQQFPDLHSELNLSSLELGDSALYFCASRGIGSGSYNEQFFGPGTRLTVL.

CDR3 protein: CASSLAIGQDYGYTF. As DNA, the CDR3 is TGCGCCAGCAGCTTGGCCATTGGACAGGACTATGGCTACACCTTC. J is TRBJ1-2 and V is TRBV5-1; 7 nucleotides line up with TRBD1. The CDR3 has 15 residues. J lost 3 bases, V lost 0 bases, and 5 bases had no gene match. Germline V lookup: CDR1 SGHRS, CDR2 YFSETQ.

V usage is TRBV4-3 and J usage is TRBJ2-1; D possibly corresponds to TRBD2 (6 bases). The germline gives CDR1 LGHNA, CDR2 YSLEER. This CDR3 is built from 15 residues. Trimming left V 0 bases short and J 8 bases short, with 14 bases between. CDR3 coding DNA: TGCGCCAGCAGCCAAGATGCCTGGGGGGAAGATGAGCAGTTCTTC. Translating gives CASSQDAWGEDEQFF.

The CDR3 protein is CASRRTTSDTDTQYF. CDR3 sequence (DNA): TGTGCCAGCAGGAGGACAACTAGTGACACAGATACGCAGTATTTT. The rearrangement links TRBV7-7 to TRBJ2-3, with D perhaps given as TRBD1 or TRBD2 (5 bases each). Germline assignment: CDR1 SSHAT and CDR2 FNYEAQ (reference sequence). Trimming removed 6 bases at V and 2 bases at J, with 15 bases between. The CDR3 spans 15 residues.

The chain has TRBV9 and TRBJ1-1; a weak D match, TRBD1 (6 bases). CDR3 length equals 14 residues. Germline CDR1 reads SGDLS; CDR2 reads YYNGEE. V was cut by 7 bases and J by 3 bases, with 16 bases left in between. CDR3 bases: TGTGCCAGCGCCCCCGGGGGCCGCCACACTGAAGCTTTCTTT. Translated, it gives CASAPGGRHTEAFF.

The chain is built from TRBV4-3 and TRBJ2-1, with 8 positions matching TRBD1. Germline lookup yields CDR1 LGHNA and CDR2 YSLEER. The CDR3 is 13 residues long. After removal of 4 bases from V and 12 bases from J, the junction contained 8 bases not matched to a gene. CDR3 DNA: TGCGCCAGCAGCCCCTTCACAGGGGGATGGCAGTTCTTC. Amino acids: CASSPFTGGWQFF.

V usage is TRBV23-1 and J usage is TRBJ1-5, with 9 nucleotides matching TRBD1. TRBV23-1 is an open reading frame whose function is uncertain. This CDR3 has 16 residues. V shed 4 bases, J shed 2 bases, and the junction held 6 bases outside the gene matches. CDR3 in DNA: TGCGCCAGCAGTCGGTACCGGACAGGGGGCAATCAGCCCCAGCATTTT. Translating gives CASSRYRTGGNQPQHF.

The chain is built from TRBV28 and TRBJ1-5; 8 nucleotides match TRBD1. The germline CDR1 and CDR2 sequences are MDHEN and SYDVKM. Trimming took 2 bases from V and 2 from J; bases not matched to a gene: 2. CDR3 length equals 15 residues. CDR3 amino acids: CASSLAGGGNQPQHF. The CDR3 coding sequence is TGTGCCAGCAGTTTAGCAGGGGGCGGCAATCAGCCCCAGCATTTT.